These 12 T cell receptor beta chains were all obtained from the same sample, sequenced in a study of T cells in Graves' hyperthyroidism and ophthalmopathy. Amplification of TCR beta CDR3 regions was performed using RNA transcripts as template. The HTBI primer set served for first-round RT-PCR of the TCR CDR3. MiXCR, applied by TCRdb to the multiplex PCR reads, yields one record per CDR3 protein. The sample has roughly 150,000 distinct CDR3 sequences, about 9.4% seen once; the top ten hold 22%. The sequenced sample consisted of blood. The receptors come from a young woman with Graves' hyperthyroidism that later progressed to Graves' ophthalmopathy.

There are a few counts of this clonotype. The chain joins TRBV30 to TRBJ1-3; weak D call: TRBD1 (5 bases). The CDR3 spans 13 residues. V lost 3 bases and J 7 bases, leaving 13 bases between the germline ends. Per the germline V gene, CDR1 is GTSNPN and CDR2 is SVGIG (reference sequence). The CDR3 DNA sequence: TGTGCCTGGAGCCAGGGTGGTTCGAACACCATATATTTT. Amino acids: CAWSQGGSNTIYF.

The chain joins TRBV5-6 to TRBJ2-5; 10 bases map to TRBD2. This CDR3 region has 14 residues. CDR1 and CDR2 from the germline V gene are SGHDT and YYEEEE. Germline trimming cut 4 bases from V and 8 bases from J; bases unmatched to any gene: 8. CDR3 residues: CASSGGLATTTQYF. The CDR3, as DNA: TGTGCCAGCAGCGGGGGACTAGCGACTACCACCCAGTACTTC.

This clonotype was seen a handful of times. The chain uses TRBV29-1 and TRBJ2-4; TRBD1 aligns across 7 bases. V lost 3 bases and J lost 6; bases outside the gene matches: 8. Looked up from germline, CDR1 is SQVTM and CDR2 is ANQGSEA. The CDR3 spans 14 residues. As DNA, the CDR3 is TGCAGCGTTGAGTTGGTCCACAGGGGAAACATTCAGTACTTC. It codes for CSVELVHRGNIQYF.

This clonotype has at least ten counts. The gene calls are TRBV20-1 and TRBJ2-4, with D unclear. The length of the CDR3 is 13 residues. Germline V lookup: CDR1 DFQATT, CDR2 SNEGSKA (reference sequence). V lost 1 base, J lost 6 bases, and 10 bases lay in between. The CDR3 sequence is CSARGPDINIQYF. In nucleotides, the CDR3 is TGCAGTGCTAGAGGGCCAGACATAAACATTCAGTACTTC.

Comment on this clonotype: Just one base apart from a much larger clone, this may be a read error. The CDR3 loop is CASIANGQFF. CDR3 DNA: TGTGCCAGTATAGCAAATGGGCAGTTCTTC. The V and J genes are TRBV2 and TRBJ2-1; D unclear. This CDR3 spans 10 amino acids. CDR1 SNHLY and CDR2 FYNNEI come from the germline V gene. Full variable domain (missing parts from reference TRBV2 and TRBJ2-1): EPEVTQTPSHQVTQMGQEVILRCVPISNHLYFYWYRQILGQKVEFLVSFYNNEISEKSEIFDDQFSVERPDGSNFTLKIRSTKLEDSAMYFCASIANGQFFGPGTRLTVL.

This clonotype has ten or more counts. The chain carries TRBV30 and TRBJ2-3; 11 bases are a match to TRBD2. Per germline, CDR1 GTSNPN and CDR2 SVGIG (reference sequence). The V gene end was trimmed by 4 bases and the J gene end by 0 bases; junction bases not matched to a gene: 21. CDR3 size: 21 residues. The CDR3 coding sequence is TGTGCCTGGATCATAGCAAGGCTAGCGGGAGGCAACTACGCTAGCACAGATACGCAGTATTTT. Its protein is CAWIIARLAGGNYASTDTQYF.

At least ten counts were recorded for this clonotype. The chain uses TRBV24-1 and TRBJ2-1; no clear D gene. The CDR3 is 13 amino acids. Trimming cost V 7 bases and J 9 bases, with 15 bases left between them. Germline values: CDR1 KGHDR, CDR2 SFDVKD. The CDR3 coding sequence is TGTGCCACCAGCGACACCCGTCAGGCTGAGCAGTTCTTC. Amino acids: CATSDTRQAEQFF.

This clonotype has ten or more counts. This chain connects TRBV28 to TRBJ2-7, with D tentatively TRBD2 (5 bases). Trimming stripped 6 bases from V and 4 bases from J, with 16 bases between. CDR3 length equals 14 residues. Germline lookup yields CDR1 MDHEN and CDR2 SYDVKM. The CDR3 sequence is CASSSAGEIYEQYF. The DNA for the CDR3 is TGTGCCAGCAGCTCGGCTGGGGAGATATACGAGCAGTACTTC.

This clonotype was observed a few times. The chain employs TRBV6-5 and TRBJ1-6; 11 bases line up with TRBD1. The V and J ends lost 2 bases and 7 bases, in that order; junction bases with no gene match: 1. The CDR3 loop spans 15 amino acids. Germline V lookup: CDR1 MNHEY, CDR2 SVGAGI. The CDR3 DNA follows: TGTGCCAGCAGTTACGGGGACAGGGGGAATTCACCCCTCCACTTT. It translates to CASSYGDRGNSPLHF.

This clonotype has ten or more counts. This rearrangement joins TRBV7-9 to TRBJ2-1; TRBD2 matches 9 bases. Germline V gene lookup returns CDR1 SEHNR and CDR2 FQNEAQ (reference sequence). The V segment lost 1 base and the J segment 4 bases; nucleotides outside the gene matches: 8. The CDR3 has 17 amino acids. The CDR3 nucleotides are TGTGCCAGCAGCTTAGAAGCGACTAGCGGAATGTACAATGAGCAGTTCTTC. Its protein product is CASSLEATSGMYNEQFF.

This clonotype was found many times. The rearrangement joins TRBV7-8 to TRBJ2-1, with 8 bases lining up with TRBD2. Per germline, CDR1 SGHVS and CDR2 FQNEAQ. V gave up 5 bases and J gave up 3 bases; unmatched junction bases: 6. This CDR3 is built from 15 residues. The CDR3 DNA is TGTGCCAGCAGCATTCCGGGACTAGTCTACAATGAGCAGTTCTTC. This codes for CASSIPGLVYNEQFF.

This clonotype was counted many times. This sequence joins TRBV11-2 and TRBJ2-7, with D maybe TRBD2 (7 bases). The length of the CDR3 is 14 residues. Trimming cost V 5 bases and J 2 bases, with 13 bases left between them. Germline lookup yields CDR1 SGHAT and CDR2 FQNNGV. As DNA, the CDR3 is TGTGCCAGCAGCCACGCGGGGGCGCCCTACGAGCAGTACTTC. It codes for CASSHAGAPYEQYF.